The clone carrying this T cell receptor (beta chain) showed up just once. Its target is unknown. Within the sample, other DNA sequences also encode this same CDR3. PCR employed 60 Vbeta and 13 Jbeta primers. The repertoire was sequenced with immunoSEQ multiplex PCR; TCRdb's copy has only in-frame clones and lacks some. The sample lists 200,000 to 250,000 clones, around 85% occurring once. This record comes from a study of cytomegalovirus exposure and HLA in healthy donors. The CDR3 loop spans 16 amino acids. CDR1 is SGHNT, CDR2 YYREEE, per germline (reference sequence). With 4 bases clipped from V and 7 bases from J, the junction kept 11 bases outside the gene matches. Study-level points and caveats: A later analysis showed TCR association rates differing by HLA locus, peaking at DRB1 and lowest at HLA-C.

This chain links TRBV5-4 with TRBJ1-4, with TRBD1 matching 9 bases. Sequenced sample: PBMCs. The sequence was obtained from a man between 50 and 59 years old in good health and CMV-seronegative. The CDR3 region is CASSPDGGQGREKLFF. CDR3 nucleotide sequence: TGTGCCAGCAGCCCTGACGGAGGACAGGGGCGTGAAAAACTGTTTTTT.